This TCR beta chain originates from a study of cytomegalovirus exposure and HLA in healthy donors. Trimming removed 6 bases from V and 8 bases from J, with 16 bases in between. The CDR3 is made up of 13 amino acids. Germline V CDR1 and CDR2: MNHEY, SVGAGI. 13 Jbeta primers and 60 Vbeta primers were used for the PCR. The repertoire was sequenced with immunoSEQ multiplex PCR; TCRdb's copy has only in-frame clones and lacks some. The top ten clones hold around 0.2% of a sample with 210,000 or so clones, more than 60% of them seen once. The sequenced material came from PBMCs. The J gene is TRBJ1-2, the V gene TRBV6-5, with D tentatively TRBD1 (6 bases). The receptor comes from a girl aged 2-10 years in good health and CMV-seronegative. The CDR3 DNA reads TGTGCCAGCAGCCTGATACAGGGTAGAGGCTACACCTTC. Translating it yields CASSLIQGRGYTF.